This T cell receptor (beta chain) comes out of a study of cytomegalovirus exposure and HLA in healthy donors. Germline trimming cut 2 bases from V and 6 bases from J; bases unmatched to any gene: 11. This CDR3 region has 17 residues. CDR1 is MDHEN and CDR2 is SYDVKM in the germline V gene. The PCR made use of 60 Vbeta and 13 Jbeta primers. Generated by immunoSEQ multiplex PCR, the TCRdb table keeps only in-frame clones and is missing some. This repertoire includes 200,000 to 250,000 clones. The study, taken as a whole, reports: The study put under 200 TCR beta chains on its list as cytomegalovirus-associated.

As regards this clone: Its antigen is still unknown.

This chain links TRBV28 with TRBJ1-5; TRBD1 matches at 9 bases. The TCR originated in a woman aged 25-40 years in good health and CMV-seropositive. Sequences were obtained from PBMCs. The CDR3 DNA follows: TGTGCCAGCAGTTTAGGGGCGGGACAGGGAAAGGGTCAGCCCCAGCATTTT. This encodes CASSLGAGQGKGQPQHF.